The present entry profiles one T cell receptor beta chain with its context. The data stem from a study of blood T cell repertoires in COVID-19. Study background: Samples of COVID-19 (acute and convalescent) were obtained from the United States, Italy and Spain. PBMCs, B-cell-depleted T cells, or T cells were the source of the cDNA or gDNA that made up the material.

In the authors' methods: Quantification of nucleated cells was approximated via reference gene primer amplification. The repertoire was sequenced with immunoSEQ multiplex PCR; TCRdb's copy has only in-frame clones and lacks some. That table supplies the V and J calls and clone size; D and trimming were determined from the DNA. Here the sample spans just under 350,000 clones, around nine tenths being singletons. The sequence was collected from a woman younger than 30 who had recovered from COVID-19. The sample was peripheral blood.

CDR3 amino acids: CASSALTHLARETQYF. As DNA, the CDR3 is TGTGCCAGCAGTGCCCTAACTCATCTAGCGCGAGAGACCCAGTACTTC. The J gene is TRBJ2-5, the V gene TRBV6-1; tentatively, D is TRBD2 (6 bases). Germline V gene lookup returns CDR1 MNHNS and CDR2 SASEGT. The CDR3 is 16 residues long. V gave up 4 bases and J gave up 4 bases, with 19 bases separating them.